These T cell receptor beta chains were read from a single sample in a study of T cells in localized non-small cell lung cancer. Generated by immunoSEQ multiplex PCR, the TCRdb table keeps only in-frame clones and is missing some. The table has approximately 47,000 clones, 70% to 90% seen once. Material: PBMCs, obtained before any cancer treatment. These receptors all stem from a man aged 35 to 69 with stage II lung adenocarcinoma. Each CDR3 is given with its conserved first and last residue. A D gene is named only where the DNA matches it firmly.

>TRBV25-1|TRBJ2-5|TRBD1
TGTGCCAGCAGTGATCCCCCGACAGGGCGAGGGGAGACCCAGTACTTC
CASSDPPTGRGETQYF
>TRBV2|TRBJ1-2|TRBD1
TGTGCCAGCAGCGAAAATGGACAGGCGCGCTATGGCTACACCTTC
CASSENGQARYGYTF
>TRBV5-1|TRBJ1-3|TRBD1
TGCGCCAGCAGCTTACGGACAGGAACTGGAAACACCATATATTTT
CASSLRTGTGNTIYF
>TRBV30|TRBJ2-3|.
TGTGCCTGGACCCTATTTGGACAGAGCACAGATACGCAGTATTTT
CAWTLFGQSTDTQYF
>TRBV6-6|TRBJ1-2|.
TGTGCCAGCAGTGAATACACCTTC
CASSEYTF
>TRBV10-3|TRBJ2-2|.
TGTGCCATCAGTACCTCGAGCACCGGGGAGCTGTTTTTT
CAISTSSTGELFF
>TRBV19|TRBJ1-1|.
TGTGCCAGTAGTATGGGGGGGCCAGAAGCTTTCTTT
CASSMGGPEAFF
>TRBV5-8|TRBJ2-2|TRBD1
TGTGCCAGCAGCTTGGAGGGCCAGGGGGATGGCACCGGGGAGCTGTTTTTT
CASSLEGQGDGTGELFF
>TRBV29-1|TRBJ2-5|TRBD1
TGCAGCGCCGGGACAGGGAGGGGAGAGACCCAGTACTTC
CSAGTGRGETQYF
>TRBV6-1|TRBJ1-6|.
TGTGCCAGCAGTGAAATTTGGAGGAGTCAATCCTATAATTCACCCCTCCACTTT
CASSEIWRSQSYNSPLHF
>TRBV7-3|TRBJ2-1|.
TGTGCCAGCAGCTTAAGAGGGGCAGGGGCCAACAATGAGCAGTTCTTC
CASSLRGAGANNEQFF
>TRBV2|TRBJ2-3|.
TGTGCCAGCGTAGATTTCACTTTGCAGTATTTT
CASVDFTLQYF
>TRBV7-8|TRBJ2-2|.
TGTGCCAGCAGCTCACAGAGCACCGGGGAGCTGTTTTTT
CASSSQSTGELFF
>TRBV6-5|TRBJ1-2|.
TGTGCCAGCAGTTACTCGCCGGGGGCAGACGGTGGCTACACCTTC
CASSYSPGADGGYTF
>TRBV29-1|TRBJ1-1|.
TGCAGCGTTGAACGGAACAGGGCCCCGAACACTGAAGCTTTCTTT
CSVERNRAPNTEAFF
>TRBV6-5|TRBJ1-1|.
TGTGCCAGCAGATTGAACCTAAACACTGAAGCTTTCTTT
CASRLNLNTEAFF
>TRBV1|TRBJ2-5|.
TGCACCAGCAGCCATCGGGACAGGGGAGAGACCCAGTACTTC
CTSSHRDRGETQYF
>TRBV6-5|TRBJ1-6|TRBD1
TGTGCCAGCAGCTACAGGGGAGCTCCGCGGACCCTCCACTTT
CASSYRGAPRTLHF
>TRBV15|TRBJ2-3|TRBD2
TGTGCCACCAGCAGAACCGGGACTAGCCTAGCCATGGGGGTAAGAGATACGCAGTATTTT
CATSRTGTSLAMGVRDTQYF
>TRBV2|TRBJ1-2|.
TGTGCCAGCAGTCTGGGGGGTAACTATGGCTACACCTTC
CASSLGGNYGYTF
>TRBV15|TRBJ1-5|.
TGTGCCACCAGCAGAGACCGGGGCAGGACCTGGCCCCAGCATTTT
CATSRDRGRTWPQHF
>TRBV9|TRBJ2-2|TRBD1
TGTGCCAGCAGCGTAGGGACAGGGGATAGGTCCGGGGAGCTGTTTTTT
CASSVGTGDRSGELFF
>TRBV27|TRBJ1-5|.
TGTGCCAGCAGTTTTAGCCCTCACCAGCCCCAGCATTTT
CASSFSPHQPQHF
>TRBV7-8|TRBJ1-3|TRBD1
TGTGCCAGCAGCAGATGGGACAGGAAAATCTCTGGAAACACCATATATTTT
CASSRWDRKISGNTIYF
>TRBV15|TRBJ1-5|.
TGTGCCACCAGCAGAGATCTAGGACAGCCCCAGCATTTT
CATSRDLGQPQHF
>TRBV6-6|TRBJ2-3|TRBD1
TGTGCCAGCCCCGTCGGGACAGGGCAGACAGATACGCAGTATTTT
CASPVGTGQTDTQYF
>TRBV6-5|TRBJ1-1|.
TGTGCCAGCACCTCCGGGACGGTTGAAGCTTTCTTT
CASTSGTVEAFF
>TRBV5-1|TRBJ1-1|.
TGCGCCAGCAGCCCCGGGACCCCAGACACTGAAGCTTTCTTT
CASSPGTPDTEAFF
>TRBV4-2|TRBJ2-3|.
TGTGCCAGCAGCCAATACCGAGGCCAGGGAGATACGCAGTATTTT
CASSQYRGQGDTQYF
>TRBV5-1|TRBJ2-5|.
TGCGCCAGCAGCTCAGGGGACGGGAAAGAGACCCAGTACTTC
CASSSGDGKETQYF
>TRBV10-3|TRBJ1-3|.
TGTGCCATCAGTCCTGTCCCGGGACTCGGGAGCTCTGGAAACACCATATATTTT
CAISPVPGLGSSGNTIYF
>TRBV9|TRBJ2-2|.
TGTGCCAGCAGCGTAGAAATGTCCGGGGAGCTGTTTTTT
CASSVEMSGELFF
>TRBV5-4|TRBJ2-5|.
TGTGCCAGCAGCTCTCTTGGGGGGTTTTTGGGCCAAGAGACCCAGTACTTC
CASSSLGGFLGQETQYF
>TRBV6-6|TRBJ1-1|.
TGTGCCAGCAGTTACAGGGGCCCCCACACTGAAGCTTTCTTT
CASSYRGPHTEAFF
>TRBV6-5|TRBJ1-2|TRBD1
TGTGCCAGCAGTTATCCGGGACAGGGTGGCTACACCTTC
CASSYPGQGGYTF
>TRBV2|TRBJ1-2|TRBD1
TGTGCCAGTACAGGGGGCGACCTATATGGCTACACCTTC
CASTGGDLYGYTF
>TRBV30|TRBJ2-2|.
TGTGCCTGGAGTCTGGGCGGGTCCGGCACCGGGGAGCTGTTTTTT
CAWSLGGSGTGELFF